This T cell receptor (beta chain) was observed in a study of blood T cell repertoires in COVID-19. In the study overall: Samples came from the United States, Italy and Spain, spanning acute and convalescent COVID-19. From T cells, B-cell-depleted T cells, or PBMCs came the material, which was cDNA or gDNA.

Germline V lookup: CDR1 SNHLY, CDR2 FYNNEI. V dropped 10 bases and J dropped 0 bases, with 12 bases sitting between them. CDR3 length: 13 residues. This clone came up a few times. Study processing details: Reference gene primers were amplified, and this amplification served to estimate nucleated cell counts. Only in-frame clones appear in the TCRdb table, and some are missing; sequencing was by immunoSEQ multiplex PCR. That table gives V, J and clone size, and the DNA gave D and trimming. The data contain about 270,000 clones, around 86% of them singletons. The sample was peripheral blood. The chain links TRBV2 to TRBJ1-1; possibly TRBD1 for D (6 bases). The sequence came from a middle-aged man with active or convalescent COVID-19. The CDR3 DNA sequence: TGTGCCATCACTCAGGGGTTGAACACTGAAGCTTTCTTT. Its protein is CAITQGLNTEAFF. The full variable domain, completed using reference TRBV2 and TRBJ1-1, is EPEVTQTPSHQVTQMGQEVILRCVPISNHLYFYWYRQILGQKVEFLVSFYNNEISEKSEIFDDQFSVERPDGSNFTLKIRSTKLEDSAMYFCAITQGLNTEAFFGQGTRLTVV.